Listed here are 20 T cell receptor beta chains from one sample, sequenced in a study of blood T cells in healthy people across ages. Next came a second PCR, run for 7 to 11 cycles, which used a sample-barcoded 5' primer along with a J-beta primer mix. TCRdb used MiXCR to reprocess the 5' RACE reads, holding one entry per CDR3 protein. The sample shows 780,000 or so distinct CDR3 sequences, just over 55% of them seen only once. The sample comprised blood. The receptor set was obtained from a man in his forties or fifties in good health.

This sequence joins TRBV7-2 and TRBJ2-7; tentative D call: TRBD2 (6 bases). V lost 6 bases to trimming and J lost 1 base, with 13 bases between them. Germline loops: CDR1 SGHTA, CDR2 FQGNSA. This CDR3 is built from 14 residues. CDR3: CASRKRDSSYEQYF. The CDR3 coding sequence is TGTGCCAGCAGAAAAAGGGACTCATCCTACGAGCAGTACTTC.

The genes are TRBV9 and TRBJ1-2; the match to TRBD1 covers 8 bases. The CDR3 is 15 amino acids. The V segment lost 0 bases and the J segment 5 bases; nucleotides outside the gene matches: 6. CDR1 and CDR2 from the germline V gene are SGDLS and YYNGEE. CDR3 loop: CASSVGTGGIYGYTF. The CDR3 DNA reads as TGTGCCAGCAGCGTAGGTACAGGGGGAATTTATGGCTACACCTTC.

The rearrangement joins TRBV20-1 to TRBJ1-4; 8 bases line up with TRBD1. Per the germline V gene, CDR1 is DFQATT and CDR2 is SNEGSKA (reference sequence). J was trimmed by 3 bases and V by 0 bases; bases with no gene match: 6. The CDR3 is made up of 16 amino acids. CDR3 sequence reads: CSAREGRGLANEKLFF. Here the CDR3 DNA reads TGCAGTGCTAGAGAGGGCAGGGGGCTGGCTAATGAAAAACTGTTTTTT.

This clonotype was counted a single time. The CDR3: CASTSHRTFNEQYF. The CDR3, as DNA: TGTGCCAGCACTTCCCATCGAACTTTCAATGAGCAGTACTTC. The J gene is TRBJ2-7, the V gene TRBV27; no definite D call. Looked up from germline, CDR1 is MNHEY and CDR2 is SMNVEV (reference sequence). This CDR3 region has 14 residues. V was clipped by 7 bases and J by 7 bases, with 20 bases between them.

The V gene is TRBV27, the J gene TRBJ2-3; the D is unclear. This CDR3 is 11 amino acids long. Deletions cut 6 bases from V and 7 bases from J, with 8 bases between. Germline V gene sequence: CDR1 MNHEY, CDR2 SMNVEV (reference sequence). As DNA, the CDR3 is TGTGCCAGCAGCTCCAAATATACGCAGTATTTT. As protein: CASSSKYTQYF.

This clonotype occurred a few times. This chain joins TRBV15 and TRBJ2-3; 7 bases align to TRBD2. Germline-derived CDR1 and CDR2 are LNHNV and YYDKDF (reference sequence). The CDR3 loop spans 14 amino acids. V lost 6 bases to trimming and J lost 3 bases; unmatched junction nucleotides: 6. The CDR3 loop reads CATSRSGGTDTQYF. CDR3 in DNA: TGTGCCACCAGTCGGTCGGGAGGTACAGATACGCAGTATTTT.

This clonotype was detected only a few times. The chain recombines TRBV20-1 with TRBJ1-5; 7 nucleotides agree with TRBD1. The CDR3 consists of 14 residues. Germline V gene lookup returns CDR1 DFQATT and CDR2 SNEGSKA (reference sequence). V was clipped by 1 base and J by 4 bases; unmatched bases: 4. The CDR3 nucleotides read TGCAGTGCTAGAGTTGGGGGACAGAATCAGCCCCAGCATTTT. Its translation is CSARVGGQNQPQHF.

The chain joins TRBV20-1 to TRBJ2-5, with 10 bases identical to TRBD2. The CDR3 consists of 15 residues. Trimming cost V 0 bases and J 5 bases; bases outside gene matches: 6. Germline assignment: CDR1 DFQATT and CDR2 SNEGSKA (reference sequence). The CDR3 spells CSARDFASGSETQYF. In DNA, the CDR3 is TGCAGTGCTAGAGATTTTGCTAGCGGGAGTGAGACCCAGTACTTC.

This clonotype was picked up a small number of times. The chain combines TRBV6-2 or TRBV6-3 with TRBJ2-7, with TRBD1 matching 12 bases. The CDR3 totals 16 residues. CDR1 and CDR2 (germline): MNHEY, SVGEGT. The V and J ends lost 5 bases and 2 bases, in that order; junction bases with no gene match: 7. Here the CDR3 reads CASSPPGQGATYEQYF. CDR3 nucleotide sequence: TGTGCCAGCAGTCCCCCGGGACAGGGGGCCACCTACGAGCAGTACTTC.

The V call is TRBV28, the J call TRBJ1-2, with D perhaps matching TRBD1 (6 bases). V was clipped by 5 bases and J by 0 bases, with 22 bases between them. The germline gives CDR1 MDHEN, CDR2 SYDVKM. CDR3 size: 18 residues. The CDR3 sequence: CASSALQGSTLANYGYTF. CDR3 DNA sequence: TGTGCCAGCAGTGCCCTCCAGGGGTCCACCTTAGCTAACTATGGCTACACCTTC.

The V and J genes are TRBV7-2 and TRBJ1-1, with 8 bases that match TRBD1. The CDR3 has 15 residues. The ends lost 5 bases at V and 5 bases at J; junction bases unmatched: 10. Germline CDR1 reads SGHTA; CDR2 reads FQGNSA. CDR3 in DNA: TGTGCCAGCAGCGCCCGGACAGGGAGAGGGACTGAAGCTTTCTTT. This gives the protein CASSARTGRGTEAFF.

The genes are TRBV4-1 and TRBJ2-3; 8 nucleotides align to TRBD2. The CDR3 spans 17 residues. CDR1 MGHRA and CDR2 YSYEKL come from the germline V gene. V shed 3 bases, J shed 5 bases, and the junction held 13 bases outside the gene matches. Written as DNA, the CDR3 is TGCGCCAGCAGCCAGCCACTGGAGCGGGGGCGGGTAGATACGCAGTATTTT. Translating gives CASSQPLERGRVDTQYF.

This chain links TRBV6-1 with TRBJ2-7; 7 nucleotides align to TRBD1. The germline V gene has CDR1 MNHNS and CDR2 SASEGT. The CDR3 runs to 15 residues. After removal of 3 bases from V and 4 bases from J, the junction contained 9 bases not matched to a gene. CDR3 sequence reads: CASSERDSNQYEQYF. The CDR3 DNA sequence: TGTGCCAGCAGTGAGAGGGACAGCAACCAGTACGAGCAGTACTTC.

This clonotype was found many times. The chain recombines TRBV29-1 with TRBJ2-6; D gene unclear. V lost 5 bases and J lost 1, with 12 bases in between. This CDR3 has 15 amino acids. CDR1 is SQVTM and CDR2 is ANQGSEA in the germline V gene. CDR3 DNA sequence: TGCAGCGTTTCCTCAGAGATGTCTGGGGCCAACGTCCTGACTTTC. Its translation: CSVSSEMSGANVLTF.

The chain recombines TRBV14 with TRBJ2-5; D is undetermined. Germline lookup yields CDR1 SGHDN and CDR2 FVKESK. Trimming shortened V by 1 base and J by 11 bases, and 11 bases separated the two germline ends. This CDR3 spans 12 amino acids. The CDR3, as DNA: TGTGCCAGCAGCCAAGCCTACTACGGGCAGTACTTC. This gives the protein CASSQAYYGQYF. The full variable domain, its missing parts supplied by reference TRBV14 and TRBJ2-5, is EAGVTQFPSHSVIEKGQTVTLRCDPISGHDNLYWYRRVMGKEIKFLLHFVKESKQDESGMPNNRFLAERTGGTYSTLKVQPAELEDSGVYFCASSQAYYGQYFGPGTRLLVL.

V is TRBV18 and J is TRBJ2-5; 12 bases line up with TRBD2. CDR1 is KGHSH and CDR2 is LQKENI in the germline V gene. The CDR3 contains 17 residues. The J segment lost 5 bases and the V segment lost 3 bases, leaving 10 bases of the junction unmatched. CDR3 nucleotides: TGTGCCAGCTCACCGCTAGCGGGGGGGTATCGGATCGAGACCCAGTACTTC. Translating it yields CASSPLAGGYRIETQYF.

A word on this clonotype: Germline and junction disagree at one end, which may indicate a read error. The J gene is TRBJ2-3, the V gene TRBV20-1, with 10 bases that match TRBD2. Per the germline V gene, CDR1 is DFQATT and CDR2 is SNEGSKA (reference sequence). The CDR3 contains 17 residues. Here the CDR3 DNA reads TGCAGTGCTAGCTCCGGGGGGAGCGGGGGGGACACAGATATGCAGTATTTT. It codes for CSASSGGSGGDTDMQYF.

Details on this clonotype: Germline is not matched at one junction end, which may reflect a read error. This chain connects TRBV7-2 to TRBJ1-2; 7 bases fit TRBD1. Germline V gene lookup returns CDR1 SGHTA and CDR2 FQGNSA. The CDR3 extends over 18 amino acids. This CDR3 is CAGSLAIGQVGTNYGYTF. In DNA form, the CDR3 reads TGTGCCGGCAGCTTAGCGATAGGACAGGTTGGCACTAACTATGGCTACACCTTC.

The rearrangement links TRBV21-1 to TRBJ2-6; the table's D call, TRBD1, has no DNA check behind it. TRBV21-1 is annotated as a pseudogene. This CDR3 has 15 residues. The CDR3 DNA reads TGTGCCAGGCCGGGACATCCTACTGGGGCCAACGTCCTGACTTTC. It codes for CARPGHPTGANVLTF.

This chain connects TRBV3-1 to TRBJ2-3; TRBD2 is a possible D gene (7 bases). Trimming stripped 1 base from V and 7 bases from J, with 18 bases between. Germline V gene data show CDR1 as LGHDT and CDR2 as YNNKEL (reference sequence). The CDR3 runs 16 residues. CDR3 amino acids: CASSQVGGGRGNTQYF. In nucleotides, the CDR3 is TGTGCCAGCAGCCAAGTCGGGGGCGGGAGAGGGAATACGCAGTATTTT.